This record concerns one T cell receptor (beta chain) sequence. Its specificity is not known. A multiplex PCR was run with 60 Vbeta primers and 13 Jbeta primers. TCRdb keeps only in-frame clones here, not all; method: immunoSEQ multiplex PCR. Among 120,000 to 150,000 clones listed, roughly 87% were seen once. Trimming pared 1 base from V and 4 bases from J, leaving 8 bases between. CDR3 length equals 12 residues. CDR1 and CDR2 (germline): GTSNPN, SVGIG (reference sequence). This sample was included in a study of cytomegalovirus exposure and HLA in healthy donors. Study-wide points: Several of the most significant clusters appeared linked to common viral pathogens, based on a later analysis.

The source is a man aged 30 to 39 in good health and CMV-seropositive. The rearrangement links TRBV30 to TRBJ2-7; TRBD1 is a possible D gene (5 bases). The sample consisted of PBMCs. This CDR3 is CAWSGQNYEQYF. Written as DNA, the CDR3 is TGTGCCTGGAGTGGACAGAATTACGAGCAGTACTTC.